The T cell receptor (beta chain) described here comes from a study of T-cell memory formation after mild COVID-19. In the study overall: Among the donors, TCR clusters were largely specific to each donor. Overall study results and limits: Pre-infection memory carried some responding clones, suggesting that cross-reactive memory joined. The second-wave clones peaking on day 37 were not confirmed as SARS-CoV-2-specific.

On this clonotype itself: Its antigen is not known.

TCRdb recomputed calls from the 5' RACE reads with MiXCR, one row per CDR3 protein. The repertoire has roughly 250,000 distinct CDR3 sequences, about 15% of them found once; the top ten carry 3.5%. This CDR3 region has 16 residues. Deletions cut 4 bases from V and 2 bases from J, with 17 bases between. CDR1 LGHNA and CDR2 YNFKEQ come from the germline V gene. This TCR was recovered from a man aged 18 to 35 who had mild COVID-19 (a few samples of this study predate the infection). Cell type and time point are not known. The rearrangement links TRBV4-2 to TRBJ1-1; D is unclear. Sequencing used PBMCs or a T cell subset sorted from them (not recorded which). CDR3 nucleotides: TGTGCCAGCAGCCCTGCCCGAGGGATGGAAAACACTGAAGCTTTCTTT. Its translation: CASSPARGMENTEAFF.